The 29 T cell receptor beta chains below were found in one sample sequenced in a study of shared clonotypes between healthy human individuals (dated by TCRdb to 2020 to 2022). Library preparation was by the immunoSEQ multiplex PCR assay. As stored in TCRdb, this immuneACCESS dataset retains in-frame rearrangements with V and J assigned. A fraction of the clones does not appear; measured against another copy, unresolved V genes explain less than half of the discrepancy, and the remainder lacks a known reason. Present in this sample are about 2.2 million clones, just over 90% of which were seen just once. The ten largest clones capture 1.5% to 2% of the sample. For the CD8 naive samples, CD45RO-negative cells were positively selected for CCR7, yielding a CD45RA+CCR7+ population from which TemRA cells were excluded. Sequencing was done on a sample of naive CD8+ T cells from PBMCs. In the paper's terms, the cell subset or site label means: CD45RA+CCR7+. The receptors shown here come from a young man in good health. Some clones in this sample may be carry-over from other donors' samples.

The chain combines TRBV7-9 with TRBJ2-1, with D tentatively TRBD2 (7 bases). The V and J ends lost 5 bases and 8 bases respectively, with 28 bases between them. Germline CDR1 SEHNR, CDR2 FQNEAQ (reference sequence). The CDR3 extends over 18 amino acids. Here the CDR3 DNA reads TGTGCCAGCAGCGCCCCGTTGGAGACTCGGGGGGCTACCGATGAGCAGTTCTTC. Amino acids: CASSAPLETRGATDEQFF. The complete variable domain, with remaining parts taken from reference TRBV7-9 and TRBJ2-1, reads DTGVSQNPRHKITKRGQNVTFRCDPISEHNRLYWYRQTLGQGPEFLTYFQNEAQLEKSRLLSDRFSAERPKGSFSTLEIQRTEQGDSAMYLCASSAPLETRGATDEQFFGPGTRLTVL.

The chain combines TRBV7-9 with TRBJ1-2; D not resolved. Trimming removed 1 base at V and 1 base at J, with 10 bases between. Looked up from germline, CDR1 is SEHNR and CDR2 is FQNEAQ (reference sequence). The CDR3 runs to 15 residues. The CDR3 is CASSLGTWGNYGYTF. The DNA for the CDR3 is TGTGCCAGCAGCTTAGGAACTTGGGGTAACTATGGCTACACCTTC.

The genes are TRBV27 and TRBJ2-7; D may be TRBD1 or TRBD2 (5 bases each). Germline lookup yields CDR1 MNHEY and CDR2 SMNVEV (reference sequence). The V gene lost 1 base and the J gene lost 2 bases, with 12 bases spanning the gap. The CDR3 sequence is 15 residues long. Written as DNA, the CDR3 is TGTGCCAGCAGTTTATGGGGGACGGTTACCTACGAGCAGTACTTC. Translating it yields CASSLWGTVTYEQYF.

The rearrangement links TRBV6-5 to TRBJ1-4; no definite D call. The CDR3 totals 13 residues. CDR1 and CDR2 (germline): MNHEY, SVGAGI. Trimming took off 2 bases at V and 6 bases at J, with 7 bases between the two ends. The CDR3 DNA is TGTGCCAGCAGTTACATCGGGGATGAAAAACTGTTTTTT. This translates into CASSYIGDEKLFF.

This chain connects TRBV5-1 to TRBJ2-7; D unresolved. Trimming pared 4 bases from V and 1 base from J, leaving 15 bases between. This CDR3 spans 15 amino acids. Looked up from germline, CDR1 is SGHRS and CDR2 is YFSETQ. CDR3 residues: CASSPRPSGSYEQYF. The DNA for the CDR3 is TGCGCCAGCAGCCCACGCCCGTCCGGATCCTACGAGCAGTACTTC.

The genes are TRBV6-5 and TRBJ1-1, with D tentatively TRBD1 (5 bases). This CDR3 has 14 residues. Trimming removed 4 bases at V and 5 bases at J, with 14 bases between. Germline loops: CDR1 MNHEY, CDR2 SVGAGI. The CDR3 region is CASSSPGEGTEAFF. CDR3 nucleotide sequence: TGTGCCAGCAGTTCACCGGGGGAAGGTACTGAAGCTTTCTTT.

V is TRBV9 and J is TRBJ1-2, with 7 bases fitting TRBD1. Losses at the gene ends were 4 bases for V and 7 bases for J; bases not matched to a gene: 7. This CDR3 has 13 amino acids. CDR1 is SGDLS and CDR2 is YYNGEE in the germline V gene. CDR3 protein: CASSSRQGAGYTF. The CDR3 DNA is TGTGCCAGCAGCTCCCGACAGGGCGCTGGCTACACCTTC.

This sequence joins TRBV5-5 and TRBJ2-7, with D possibly matching TRBD2 (6 bases). The germline V gene encodes CDR1 SGHKS and CDR2 YYEKEE (reference sequence). V lost 7 bases to trimming and J lost 4 bases, with 18 bases between them. The CDR3 totals 14 residues. The CDR3 coding sequence is TGTGCCAGCGTTGCCGGGACTCCTAAATACGAGCAGTACTTC. Amino acid sequence: CASVAGTPKYEQYF.

V gene TRBV30 combines with J gene TRBJ1-1; possible D gene TRBD1, 5 bases. V lost 3 bases and J 0 bases, leaving 11 bases between the germline ends. The CDR3 totals 14 residues. Germline CDR1 GTSNPN, CDR2 SVGIG (reference sequence). CDR3 in amino acids: CAWSARGVNTEAFF. The CDR3 coding sequence is TGTGCCTGGAGCGCCCGGGGGGTGAACACTGAAGCTTTCTTT.

The V call is TRBV6-5, the J call TRBJ2-3; the match to TRBD1 covers 7 bases. The CDR3 extends over 14 amino acids. CDR1 and CDR2 (germline): MNHEY, SVGAGI. Germline trimming cut 6 bases from V and 2 bases from J; bases unmatched to any gene: 5. The CDR3 region has the DNA TGTGCCAGCAGCCCGGGACAGCACACAGATACGCAGTATTTT. Translation gives CASSPGQHTDTQYF.

The rearrangement joins TRBV25-1 to TRBJ2-7, with a possible D match to TRBD1 (6 bases). The V gene's germline CDR1 is MGHDK and CDR2 SYGVNS. V gave up 7 bases and J gave up 0 bases, with 16 bases separating them. The CDR3 consists of 15 residues. The CDR3 protein is CASTDSGQLSYEQYF. DNA of the CDR3: TGTGCCAGCACTGACTCGGGACAACTCTCCTACGAGCAGTACTTC.

The rearrangement uses TRBV7-9 and TRBJ1-1; D perhaps matches TRBD1 (5 bases). V dropped 4 bases and J dropped 12 bases, with 30 bases sitting between them. This CDR3 is 17 amino acids long. Germline V lookup: CDR1 SEHNR, CDR2 FQNEAQ (reference sequence). The CDR3: CASSSMLGVGRDSFTFF. CDR3 DNA sequence: TGTGCCAGCAGCTCCATGCTCGGGGTTGGCAGGGACTCTTTTACTTTCTTT.

The chain couples TRBV9 to TRBJ1-1; D remains unclear. The germline V gene encodes CDR1 SGDLS and CDR2 YYNGEE. The CDR3 consists of 14 residues. V lost 2 bases and J 2 bases, leaving 10 bases between the germline ends. The CDR3 spells CASSVDGINTEAFF. The DNA of the CDR3 is TGTGCCAGCAGCGTCGACGGGATTAACACTGAAGCTTTCTTT.

The chain combines TRBV28 with TRBJ2-2, with D unclear. V dropped 1 base and J dropped 2 bases, with 11 bases sitting between them. There are 16 residues in the CDR3. Germline-derived CDR1 and CDR2 are MDHEN and SYDVKM. CDR3 nucleotides: TGTGCCAGCAGTTTATCCGTACACCAAAACACCGGGGAGCTGTTTTTT. This encodes CASSLSVHQNTGELFF.

V gene TRBV4-2 combines with J gene TRBJ2-2; tentatively, D is TRBD1 (6 bases). The CDR3 loop spans 17 amino acids. V was trimmed by 4 bases and J by 0 bases, leaving 15 bases between them. Germline V CDR1 and CDR2: LGHNA, YNFKEQ. Written as DNA, the CDR3 is TGTGCCAGCAGCCCAAAAACAGGGCTCGCGAACACCGGGGAGCTGTTTTTT. Its translation is CASSPKTGLANTGELFF.

This chain connects TRBV5-4 to TRBJ1-3; possible D gene TRBD1, 5 bases. V was pared by 4 bases and J by 4 bases, with 12 bases between. CDR1 SGHNT and CDR2 YYREEE come from the germline V gene (reference sequence). This CDR3 has 14 amino acids. CDR3 DNA sequence: TGTGCCAGCAGCCAGGGACGGCAGGGAAACACCATATATTTT. This translates into CASSQGRQGNTIYF.

In DNA, the CDR3 is TGTGCCAGCAGCGGGGGACAGCGAGGCCGTATCTATGGCTACACCTTC. It translates to CASSGGQRGRIYGYTF. The chain is built from TRBV11-2 and TRBJ1-2, with 7 nucleotides matching TRBD1. The CDR3 extends over 16 amino acids. J lost 4 bases, V lost 5 bases, and 13 bases had no gene match. Germline CDR1 SGHAT, CDR2 FQNNGV.

The CDR3 nucleotides are TGCGCCAGCAGCCCCCCAGCTCAGGGATGGGAGACCCAGTACTTC. This codes for CASSPPAQGWETQYF. The chain joins TRBV5-1 to TRBJ2-5, with a possible D match to TRBD1 (5 bases). V lost 4 bases, J lost 5 bases, and 18 bases lay in between. Germline-derived CDR1 and CDR2 are SGHRS and YFSETQ. The length of the CDR3 is 15 residues.

CDR3 sequence (DNA): TGTGCCAGCAGCTATATCAGGGGGGGGCTAGAGGAGCAGTTCTTC. Translated, it gives CASSYIRGGLEEQFF. V and J are TRBV7-2 and TRBJ2-1; perhaps D is TRBD1 or TRBD2 (7 bases each). Between the trimmed V and J ends, which lost 4 bases and 10 bases, there was a span of 20 bases. The CDR3 loop spans 15 amino acids. Germline assignment: CDR1 SGHTA and CDR2 FQGNSA.

The V and J genes are TRBV28 and TRBJ1-5; TRBD1 agrees at 9 bases. CDR3 length equals 16 residues. Unmatched junction bases numbered 10, after V lost 4 bases and J lost 6 bases. Looked up from germline, CDR1 is MDHEN and CDR2 is SYDVKM. The CDR3 DNA sequence: TGTGCCAGCAGTTCATCTTCACAGGGGGCTAGTCAGCCCCAGCATTTT. Its protein is CASSSSSQGASQPQHF. Full variable domain (missing parts from reference TRBV28 and TRBJ1-5): DVKVTQSSRYLVKRTGEKVFLECVQDMDHENMFWYRQDPGLGLRLIYFSYDVKMKEKGDIPEGYSVSREKKERFSLILESASTNQTSMYLCASSSSSQGASQPQHFGDGTRLSIL.

V and J are TRBV5-6 and TRBJ1-5; the D gene is possibly TRBD1 (6 bases). The germline gives CDR1 SGHDT, CDR2 YYEEEE. This CDR3 is built from 14 residues. V shed 3 bases and J shed 7 bases, with 14 bases lying between them. The CDR3, as DNA: TGTGCCAGCAGCTCTCACAGGGTTGACCAGCCCCAGCATTTT. It specifies CASSSHRVDQPQHF. Filled out from reference TRBV5-6 and TRBJ1-5, the complete variable domain reads DAGVTQSPTHLIKTRGQQVTLRCSPKSGHDTVSWYQQALGQGPQFIFQYYEEEERQRGNFPDRFSGHQFPNYSSELNVNALLLGDSALYLCASSSHRVDQPQHFGDGTRLSIL.

The chain joins TRBV7-9 to TRBJ2-7; perhaps TRBD1 as D (6 bases). The CDR3 contains 14 residues. V was shortened by 1 base and J by 4 bases, with 11 bases between the two germline ends. Germline V gene data show CDR1 as SEHNR and CDR2 as FQNEAQ (reference sequence). The CDR3 reads CASSLVIRGYEQYF. CDR3 DNA sequence: TGTGCCAGCAGCTTAGTTATCAGGGGATACGAGCAGTACTTC.

The chain employs TRBV6-1 and TRBJ2-1; TRBD2 is a possible D gene (6 bases). Trimming removed 10 bases from V and 15 bases from J, with 13 bases in between. This CDR3 has 9 amino acids. The germline V gene encodes CDR1 MNHNS and CDR2 SASEGT. The CDR3 sequence: CATNGGMFF. The CDR3 nucleotides read TGTGCCACTAATGGGGGGATGTTCTTC.

The chain is built from TRBV2 and TRBJ1-2, with D uncertain. Germline CDR1 and CDR2: SNHLY and FYNNEI. This CDR3 region has 13 residues. V lost 2 bases to trimming and J lost 6 bases, with 10 bases between them. The chain's CDR3 is CASSELERDGYTF. DNA of the CDR3: TGTGCCAGCAGTGAACTTGAGCGCGATGGCTACACCTTC.

CDR3 region: CATSIPATQGVKLFF. In DNA form, the CDR3 reads TGTGCCACCAGCATCCCCGCCACACAGGGTGTGAAACTGTTTTTT. V gene TRBV15 combines with J gene TRBJ1-4, with D possibly matching TRBD1 (6 bases). CDR3 length: 15 residues. Germline V gene data show CDR1 as LNHNV and CDR2 as YYDKDF (reference sequence). The germline V and J ends were trimmed by 4 bases and 11 bases, with 20 bases remaining between them. Looking up the rest from reference TRBV15 and TRBJ1-4 gives the full variable domain: DAMVIQNPRYQVTQFGKPVTLSCSQTLNHNVMYWYQQKSSQAPKLLFHYYDKDFNNEADTPDNFQSRRPNTSFCFLDIRSPGLGDTAMYLCATSIPATQGVKLFFGSGTQLSVL.

The chain employs TRBV19 and TRBJ2-2, with 7 bases fitting TRBD2. The V gene end was trimmed by 3 bases and the J gene end by 6 bases; junction bases not matched to a gene: 16. CDR3 length: 18 residues. In germline, CDR1 is LNHDA, CDR2 SQIVND (reference sequence). CDR3 coding DNA: TGTGCCAGTAGTATTGCCGGACCTGGGCGGGAGTACCCCGGGGAGCTGTTTTTT. Amino acid sequence: CASSIAGPGREYPGELFF.

In the case of this clone: The same CDR3 also results from other DNA sequences found in this sample. The rearrangement uses TRBV27 and TRBJ2-1; D is unclear. This CDR3 spans 12 amino acids. V shed 4 bases and J shed 3 bases, with 4 bases lying between them. CDR1 and CDR2 (germline): MNHEY, SMNVEV (reference sequence). CDR3 in amino acids: CASSSIYNEQFF. CDR3 DNA sequence: TGTGCCAGCAGTTCCATCTACAATGAGCAGTTCTTC.

With respect to this clone: The same CDR3 is also encoded by other DNA sequences in this sample. The rearrangement uses TRBV27 and TRBJ2-1, with D unresolved. The length of the CDR3 is 13 residues. Germline loops: CDR1 MNHEY, CDR2 SMNVEV (reference sequence). Trimming left V 0 bases short and J 2 bases short, with 2 bases between. In DNA form, the CDR3 reads TGTGCCAGCAGTTTATCGACCTACAATGAGCAGTTCTTC. Its translation is CASSLSTYNEQFF.

CDR3 protein: CASSSGAGGWYNEQFF. The DNA for the CDR3 is TGTGCCAGCAGTTCAGGTGCGGGAGGGTGGTACAATGAGCAGTTCTTC. This chain joins TRBV27 and TRBJ2-1, with TRBD2 matching 9 bases. V was clipped by 4 bases and J by 4 bases; unmatched bases: 8. The CDR3 is 16 residues long. Looked up from germline, CDR1 is MNHEY and CDR2 is SMNVEV (reference sequence).